The clone carrying this T cell receptor beta chain has a single count. The antigen remains unidentified. The junction had 10 bases not matched to a gene; V was cut back by 6 bases and J by 3 bases. Germline V gives CDR1 MNHEY, CDR2 SMNVEV (reference sequence). CDR3 length: 15 amino acids. These data come from a study of shared clonotypes between healthy human individuals. Study-level points and caveats: Only blood was sampled, and tissue TCR repertoires likely differ from blood ones.

Naive CD8 cells comprised CD45RO-negative, CCR7-positively selected cells, excluding terminally differentiated effector memory CD45RA+ cells. Assay: immunoSEQ multiplex PCR; the TCRdb copy retains only in-frame clones and omits some. The data show approximately 2,000,000 clones, with 93% seen just once and around 1.7% held by the top ten. The specimen was naive CD8+ T cells from PBMCs. V gene TRBV27 combines with J gene TRBJ1-2; 7 bases are shared with TRBD1. The origin of this receptor is a man younger than 30 in good health. Some clones in this sample may be carry-over from other donors' samples. This chain's CDR3 is CASRINTGEDYGYTF. The CDR3 coding sequence is TGTGCCAGCAGGATAAACACAGGGGAGGACTATGGCTACACCTTC.